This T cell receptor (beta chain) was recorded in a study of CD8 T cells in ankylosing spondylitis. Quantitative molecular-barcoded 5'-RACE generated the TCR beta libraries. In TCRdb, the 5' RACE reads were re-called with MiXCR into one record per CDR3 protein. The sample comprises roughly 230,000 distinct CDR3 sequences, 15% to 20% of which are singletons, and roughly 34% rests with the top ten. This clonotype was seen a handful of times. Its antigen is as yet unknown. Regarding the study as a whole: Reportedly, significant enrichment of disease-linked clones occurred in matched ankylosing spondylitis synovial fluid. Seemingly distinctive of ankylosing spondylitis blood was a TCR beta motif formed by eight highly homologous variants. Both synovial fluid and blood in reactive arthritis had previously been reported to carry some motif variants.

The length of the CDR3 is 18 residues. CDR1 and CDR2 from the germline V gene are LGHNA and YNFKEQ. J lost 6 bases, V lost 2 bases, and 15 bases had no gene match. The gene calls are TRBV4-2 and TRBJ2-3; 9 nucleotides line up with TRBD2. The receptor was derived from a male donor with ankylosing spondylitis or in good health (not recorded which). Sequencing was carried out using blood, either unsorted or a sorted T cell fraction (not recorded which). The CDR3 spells CASSQTQGLAGVEDTQYF. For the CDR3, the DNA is TGTGCCAGCAGCCAAACGCAGGGGTTAGCGGGAGTCGAGGATACGCAGTATTTT.